The 18 T cell receptor beta chains listed next were all sequenced from one sample in a study of OX40 agonist ivuxolimab in advanced cancers. The assay was immunoSEQ multiplex PCR, and TCRdb's table has in-frame clones only and misses some. The sample contains roughly 90,000 clones, roughly 92% of which appear only once. The input for sequencing was CD4+ or CD8+ T cells sorted from blood, taken in a trial of the OX40 agonist ivuxolimab. The receptors were gathered from an adult with an advanced solid tumor such as melanoma, head and neck, liver or kidney cancer.

On this clone: One junction end disagrees with the germline gene, perhaps due to a read error. The chain recombines TRBV7-7 with TRBJ2-6, with D possibly being TRBD2 (5 bases). The germline gives CDR1 SSHAT, CDR2 FNYEAQ (reference sequence). This CDR3 has 15 residues. The DNA for the CDR3 is TGTGCTAGCAGCGAGGGAGTCTCTGGGGCCAACGTCCTGACTTTC. This sequence encodes CASSEGVSGANVLTF.

This clone was counted once. This sequence joins TRBV27 and TRBJ2-1, with D unresolved. V shed 4 bases and J shed 3 bases, with 7 bases lying between them. This CDR3 spans 13 amino acids. The germline V gene encodes CDR1 MNHEY and CDR2 SMNVEV (reference sequence). DNA for the CDR3: TGTGCCAGCAGTTCCCCGTACTACAATGAGCAGTTCTTC. This codes for CASSSPYYNEQFF.

This clone was observed a single time. J is TRBJ2-7 and V is TRBV5-1, with a possible D match to TRBD1 (6 bases). Trimming pared 2 bases from V and 0 bases from J, leaving 9 bases between. The CDR3 runs to 14 residues. CDR1 and CDR2 (germline): SGHRS, YFSETQ. The CDR3 sequence: CASSLTGTSYEQYF. The CDR3 nucleotides are TGCGCCAGCAGCTTAACAGGGACCTCCTACGAGCAGTACTTC.

This chain connects TRBV7-9 to TRBJ2-1; 9 bases map to TRBD2. The J segment lost 9 bases and the V segment lost 1 base, leaving 10 bases of the junction unmatched. The CDR3 extends over 16 amino acids. The germline V gene has CDR1 SEHNR and CDR2 FQNEAQ (reference sequence). The CDR3 DNA reads TGTGCCAGCAGCTTAGAGCATCCAGCGGGAGGATCTGAGCAGTTCTTC. Translation gives CASSLEHPAGGSEQFF.

The sample holds one count of this clone. V is TRBV9 and J is TRBJ2-1; TRBD2 agrees at 7 bases. The CDR3 runs to 16 residues. Germline CDR1 reads SGDLS; CDR2 reads YYNGEE. Trimming removed 3 bases from V and 0 bases from J; junction bases left unmatched: 6. CDR3 amino acids: CASSGMGGSSYNEQFF. The CDR3 region has the DNA TGTGCCAGCAGCGGCATGGGGGGGAGCTCCTACAATGAGCAGTTCTTC.

This clone was recorded once. In nucleotides, the CDR3 is TGTGCCAGCAGTGCCTCCTCTAGCTCCTACGAGCAGTACTTC. Its protein product is CASSASSSSYEQYF. V gene TRBV25-1 combines with J gene TRBJ2-7; no definite D call. Trimming left V 4 bases short and J 0 bases short, with 10 bases between. The CDR3 has 14 residues. The germline gives CDR1 MGHDK, CDR2 SYGVNS.

The V gene is TRBV5-6, the J gene TRBJ2-7; possible D gene TRBD1, 5 bases. The CDR3 runs 14 residues. V gave up 4 bases and J gave up 7 bases, with 18 bases separating them. Germline values: CDR1 SGHDT, CDR2 YYEEEE. CDR3 protein: CASSPFLSGQEQYF. The CDR3 bases are TGTGCCAGCAGCCCCTTTCTTTCCGGACAAGAGCAGTACTTC.

The genes are TRBV4-1 and TRBJ2-7; 10 nucleotides line up with TRBD1. V lost 6 bases to trimming and J lost 2 bases; unmatched junction nucleotides: 10. Germline V gene sequence: CDR1 MGHRA, CDR2 YSYEKL. This CDR3 has 16 residues. CDR3 nucleotides: TGCGCCAGCAGTTTGGACCGGGACAGGGGAACCTACGAGCAGTACTTC. It translates to CASSLDRDRGTYEQYF.

The J gene is TRBJ2-1, the V gene TRBV9; D gene unclear. The V gene's germline CDR1 is SGDLS and CDR2 YYNGEE. Trimming stripped 5 bases from V and 7 bases from J, with 13 bases between. The CDR3 has 13 residues. This CDR3 reads CASRAPVGNEQFF. The DNA of the CDR3 is TGTGCCAGCAGAGCCCCAGTTGGGAATGAGCAGTTCTTC. Together with reference TRBV9 and TRBJ2-1, the CDR3 gives the full variable domain: DSGVTQTPKHLITATGQRVTLRCSPRSGDLSVYWYQQSLDQGLQFLIQYYNGEERAKGNILERFSAQQFPDLHSELNLSSLELGDSALYFCASRAPVGNEQFFGPGTRLTVL.

The chain employs TRBV27 and TRBJ2-7; D perhaps matches TRBD1 (6 bases). Between the trimmed V and J ends, which lost 3 bases and 4 bases, there was a span of 16 bases. This CDR3 region has 15 residues. Germline V lookup: CDR1 MNHEY, CDR2 SMNVEV (reference sequence). The CDR3 region is CASSFSPQGAYEQYF. The CDR3 DNA reads TGTGCCAGCAGTTTTTCCCCACAGGGAGCGTACGAGCAGTACTTC.

The gene calls are TRBV27 and TRBJ2-3; 9 bases agree with TRBD1. Trimming removed 5 bases from V and 5 bases from J; junction bases left unmatched: 11. The CDR3 length is 16 residues. In germline, CDR1 is MNHEY, CDR2 SMNVEV (reference sequence). CDR3 bases: TGTGCCAGCAGTCCTTACTGGACAGGGGTGCAAGATACGCAGTATTTT. Residues: CASSPYWTGVQDTQYF.

The chain links TRBV12-5 to TRBJ1-5; 11 bases fit TRBD1. This CDR3 has 16 residues. Losses at the gene ends were 1 base for V and 4 bases for J; bases not matched to a gene: 3. Per the germline V gene, CDR1 is LGHNT and CDR2 is FRNRAP. CDR3: CASGLDGQGANQPQHF. DNA for the CDR3: TGTGCTAGTGGTTTGGATGGACAGGGGGCGAATCAGCCCCAGCATTTT. The complete variable domain, with remaining parts taken from reference TRBV12-5 and TRBJ1-5, reads DARVTQTPRHKVTEMGQEVTMRCQPILGHNTVFWYRQTMMQGLELLAYFRNRAPLDDSGMPKDRFSAEMPDATLATLKIQPSEPRDSAVYFCASGLDGQGANQPQHFGDGTRLSIL.

This chain joins TRBV15 and TRBJ2-3; D call uncertain. Per germline, CDR1 LNHNV and CDR2 YYDKDF (reference sequence). This CDR3 comprises 13 residues. The ends were cut back, 1 base at V and 0 bases at J, with 2 bases in the middle. This CDR3 reads CATSRGSTDTQYF. As DNA, the CDR3 is TGTGCCACCAGCAGAGGCAGCACAGATACGCAGTATTTT.

The chain has TRBV27 and TRBJ2-7; 9 bases match TRBD1. This CDR3 comprises 14 residues. Trimming took 5 bases from V and 4 from J; bases not matched to a gene: 6. CDR1 MNHEY and CDR2 SMNVEV come from the germline V gene (reference sequence). The CDR3 DNA reads TGTGCCAGCAGTCCGAGGACAGGGGAGTACGAGCAGTACTTC. Translating gives CASSPRTGEYEQYF.

The sample holds one count of this clone. The CDR3 loop is CSVGSSGSTDTQYF. Here the CDR3 DNA reads TGCAGCGTTGGATCGTCGGGATCCACAGATACGCAGTATTTT. V and J are TRBV29-1 and TRBJ2-3; possibly TRBD2 for D (5 bases). The germline V gene has CDR1 SQVTM and CDR2 ANQGSEA. The CDR3 loop spans 14 amino acids. V lost 4 bases and J 2 bases, leaving 13 bases between the germline ends.

This chain connects TRBV19 to TRBJ2-3; 7 nucleotides match TRBD1. J lost 0 bases, V lost 10 bases, and 7 bases had no gene match. CDR3 length equals 14 residues. Germline assignment: CDR1 LNHDA and CDR2 SQIVND (reference sequence). The CDR3 DNA is TGTGCCACCCTCGACAGGGAAAGCACAGATACGCAGTATTTT. Protein product: CATLDRESTDTQYF.

As for this clone: Germline is not matched at one junction end, which may reflect a read error. Distinct nucleotide sequences in the sample also encode this CDR3. This chain uses TRBV6-5 with TRBJ1-1, with a tentative D call TRBD1 (6 bases). There are 11 residues in the CDR3. Germline CDR1 MNHEY, CDR2 SVGAGI. The CDR3 nucleotides are TGTCCCCTTAGGGGGGACACCGAAGCTTTCTTT. Translated: CPLRGDTEAFF.

V gene TRBV2 combines with J gene TRBJ2-1; possibly TRBD2 for D (5 bases). This CDR3 has 9 amino acids. Trimming stripped 8 bases from V and 10 bases from J, with 6 bases between. Germline CDR1 and CDR2: SNHLY and FYNNEI. CDR3 DNA sequence: TGTGCCAGCGGGAGAGAGCAGTTCTTC. Amino acids: CASGREQFF.